This T cell receptor (beta chain) was obtained from a study of identical twins. Study-wide results and caveats: Out-of-frame sharing of TCR alpha in monozygotic twins was underestimated by models. Instead of following the same donors, the conclusions were based on cross-sectional statistical analysis. Part of the zero-insertion signal could reflect confounding by invariant MAIT and iNKT cells. High-abundance cord blood beta clonotypes had fewer insertions; memory repertoires showed none.

TCRdb passed the 5' RACE reads through MiXCR, listing each CDR3 protein once. The profile covers 1.5 million to 2 million distinct CDR3 sequences, with more than 30% appearing a single time and 0.25% to 0.3% taken by the ten largest. As to this clonotype: Antigen unknown.

What was sequenced was cord blood. The TCR originated in a newborn girl in good health.

CDR3 sequence (DNA): TGTGCCAGCAGCCAAGATAGGGGACAGGGAGAGACCCAGTACTTC. This codes for CASSQDRGQGETQYF. The chain uses TRBV4-2 and TRBJ2-5; 9 nucleotides line up with TRBD1. Per the germline V gene, CDR1 is LGHNA and CDR2 is YNFKEQ. This CDR3 is 15 amino acids long. V lost 0 bases to trimming and J lost 4 bases; unmatched junction nucleotides: 3.